A selection of T cell receptor beta chains follows, all from one sample in a study of PD-L1 blockade in urothelial cancer. The table came from immunoSEQ multiplex PCR; TCRdb's copy has only in-frame clones and leaves some out. The repertoire holds 45,000 to 50,000 clones, with about nine tenths as singletons. Sequenced here: PBMCs, sampled around atezolizumab (anti-PD-L1) treatment. The receptors originated from a man of 80 years or more with urothelial cancer. Each CDR3 is given with its conserved first and last residue. The D gene is left open where the match is weak. Clone size appears in some rows only: once, few, many, or a class for an expanded clone.

size: -
V: TRBV30
D: TRBD2
J: TRBJ2-7
DNA: TGTGCCTGGAGTGTAGGAGCGGGAGTGAGGTCCTACGAGCAGTACTTC
CDR3: CAWSVGAGVRSYEQYF

size: few
V: TRBV2
D: TRBD1
J: TRBJ1-2
DNA: TGTGCCAGCAGACCCGGACAGGTCGGGGGCTACACCTTC
CDR3: CASRPGQVGGYTF

size: once
V: TRBV4-3
D: TRBD1
J: TRBJ2-7
DNA: TGCGCCAGCAGCCAAAGGCCAGGGGGATCCTACGAGCAGTACTTC
CDR3: CASSQRPGGSYEQYF

size: -
V: TRBV25-1
D: TRBD1
J: TRBJ2-7
DNA: TGTGCCAGCAGTGAATATGTTGGGACAGGCTCCTACGAGCAGTACTTC
CDR3: CASSEYVGTGSYEQYF

size: -
V: TRBV18
D: TRBD2
J: TRBJ2-7
DNA: TGTGCCAGCTCACCAGGACTAGCGGGAGACTACGAGCAGTACTTC
CDR3: CASSPGLAGDYEQYF

size: -
V: TRBV7-2
D: -
J: TRBJ2-1
DNA: TGTGCCAGCAGCTTAGCGCTCAGGAATGAGCAGTTCTTC
CDR3: CASSLALRNEQFF

size: -
V: TRBV27
D: TRBD2
J: TRBJ2-5
DNA: TGTGCCAGCAGTTTACGACTAGCGGGTGGATCAGAGACCCAGTACTTC
CDR3: CASSLRLAGGSETQYF

size: once
V: TRBV5-1
D: TRBD2
J: TRBJ2-1
DNA: TGCGCCAGCAACAACCGCGGGGGAGAGGAGCAGTTCTTC
CDR3: CASNNRGGEEQFF

size: -
V: TRBV5-4
D: TRBD2
J: TRBJ2-7
DNA: TGTGCCAGCAGCTTGGATGGGCCTAGCGGGATCTACGAGCAGTACTTC
CDR3: CASSLDGPSGIYEQYF

size: -
V: TRBV5-1
D: TRBD2
J: TRBJ2-7
DNA: TGCGCCAGCAGCGGAAGACTAGCGGGAGGGTACGAGCAGTACTTC
CDR3: CASSGRLAGGYEQYF

size: -
V: TRBV27
D: TRBD1
J: TRBJ1-4
DNA: TGTGCCAGCAGTTATCTAGGGACAGATGAAAAACTGTTTTTT
CDR3: CASSYLGTDEKLFF

size: -
V: TRBV5-1
D: -
J: TRBJ1-1
DNA: TGCGCCAGCAGCAGACGGACAGCGGATGAAGCTTTCTTT
CDR3: CASSRRTADEAFF

size: once
V: TRBV15
D: -
J: TRBJ2-7
DNA: TGTGCCACCAGCACTCCCGGGCGACAGATGTACGAGCAGTACTTC
CDR3: CATSTPGRQMYEQYF

size: once
V: TRBV27
D: TRBD1
J: TRBJ2-7
DNA: TGTGCCAGCCGTACCGGGACAGGAGACTACGAGCAGTACTTC
CDR3: CASRTGTGDYEQYF

size: -
V: TRBV11-2
D: -
J: TRBJ2-7
DNA: TGTGCCAGCAGCTCAGGGCTCTACGAGCAGTACTTC
CDR3: CASSSGLYEQYF

size: few
V: TRBV2
D: TRBD1
J: TRBJ1-3
DNA: TGTGCCAGCAAGATCACAGGGGAAAACACCATATATTTT
CDR3: CASKITGENTIYF

size: -
V: TRBV23-1
D: -
J: TRBJ2-7
DNA: TGCGCCAGCAGTCAATCGATCGAACCACTCACAGGGTTCCTACGGGAGCAGTACTTC
CDR3: CASSQSIEPLTGFLREQYF